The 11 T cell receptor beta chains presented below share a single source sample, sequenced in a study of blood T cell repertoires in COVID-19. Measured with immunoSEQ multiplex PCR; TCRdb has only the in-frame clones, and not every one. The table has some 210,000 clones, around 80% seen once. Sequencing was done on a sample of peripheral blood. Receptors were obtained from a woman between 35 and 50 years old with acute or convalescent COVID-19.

The chain's CDR3 is CASSKREGAVANEKLFF. The DNA of the CDR3 is TGTGCCAGCAGCAAAAGAGAGGGGGCCGTAGCTAATGAAAAACTGTTTTTT. The rearrangement links TRBV21-1 to TRBJ1-4; the table names TRBD1, a call not compared with the DNA. TRBV21-1 is reported as a pseudogene. The length of the CDR3 is 17 residues.

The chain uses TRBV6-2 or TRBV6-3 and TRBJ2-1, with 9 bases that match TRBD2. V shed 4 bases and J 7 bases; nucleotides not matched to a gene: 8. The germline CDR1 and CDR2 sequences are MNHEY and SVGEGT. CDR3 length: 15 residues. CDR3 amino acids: CASSWAGGPFNEQFF. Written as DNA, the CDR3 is TGTGCCAGCAGTTGGGCGGGAGGGCCTTTTAATGAGCAGTTCTTC.

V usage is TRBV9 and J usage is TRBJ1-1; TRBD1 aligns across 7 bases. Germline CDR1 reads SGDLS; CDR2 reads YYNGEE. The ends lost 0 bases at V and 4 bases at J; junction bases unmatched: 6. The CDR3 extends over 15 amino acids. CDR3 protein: CASSVEGQGGTEAFF. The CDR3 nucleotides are TGTGCCAGCAGCGTAGAAGGGCAGGGGGGCACTGAAGCTTTCTTT.

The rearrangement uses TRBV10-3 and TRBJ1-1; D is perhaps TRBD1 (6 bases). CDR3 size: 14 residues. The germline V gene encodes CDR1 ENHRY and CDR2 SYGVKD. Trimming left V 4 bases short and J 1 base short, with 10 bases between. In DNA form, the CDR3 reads TGTGCCATCAGTGGCATACAGGGGAACACTGAAGCTTTCTTT. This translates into CAISGIQGNTEAFF.

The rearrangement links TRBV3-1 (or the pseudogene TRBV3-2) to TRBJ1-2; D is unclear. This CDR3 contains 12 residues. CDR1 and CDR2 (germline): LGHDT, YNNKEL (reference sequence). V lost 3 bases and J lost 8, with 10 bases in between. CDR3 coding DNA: TGTGCCAGCAGCCATGGCCCTAGGGGCTACACCTTC. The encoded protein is CASSHGPRGYTF.

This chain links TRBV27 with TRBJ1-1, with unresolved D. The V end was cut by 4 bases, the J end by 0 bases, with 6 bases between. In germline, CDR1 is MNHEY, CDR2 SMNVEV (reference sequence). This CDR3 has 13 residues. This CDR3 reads CASSSTLNTEAFF. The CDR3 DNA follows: TGTGCCAGCAGTTCCACTTTGAACACTGAAGCTTTCTTT.

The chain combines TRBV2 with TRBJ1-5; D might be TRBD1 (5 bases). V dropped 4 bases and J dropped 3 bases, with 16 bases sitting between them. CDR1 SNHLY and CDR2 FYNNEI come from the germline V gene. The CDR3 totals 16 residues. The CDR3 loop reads CASSVFAGPSNQPQHF. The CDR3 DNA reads TGTGCCAGCAGTGTCTTCGCAGGGCCCTCCAATCAGCCCCAGCATTTT.

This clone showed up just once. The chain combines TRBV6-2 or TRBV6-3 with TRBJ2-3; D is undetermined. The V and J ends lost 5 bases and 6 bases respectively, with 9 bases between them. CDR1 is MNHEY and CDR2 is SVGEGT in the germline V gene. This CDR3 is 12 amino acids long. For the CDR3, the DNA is TGTGCCAGCAGTCTCGTCGGGGATACGCAGTATTTT. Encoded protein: CASSLVGDTQYF.

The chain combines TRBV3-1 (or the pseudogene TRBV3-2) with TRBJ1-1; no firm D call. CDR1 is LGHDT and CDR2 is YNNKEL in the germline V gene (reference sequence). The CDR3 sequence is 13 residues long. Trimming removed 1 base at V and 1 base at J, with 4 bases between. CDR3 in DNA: TGTGCCAGCAGCCAAGTTAGGAACACTGAAGCTTTCTTT. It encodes CASSQVRNTEAFF.

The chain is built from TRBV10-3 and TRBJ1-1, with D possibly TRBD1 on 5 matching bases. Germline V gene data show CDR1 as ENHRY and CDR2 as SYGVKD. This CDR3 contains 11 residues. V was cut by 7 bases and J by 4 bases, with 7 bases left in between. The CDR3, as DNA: TGTGCCATCAATCAGGGCACTGAAGCTTTCTTT. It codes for CAINQGTEAFF.

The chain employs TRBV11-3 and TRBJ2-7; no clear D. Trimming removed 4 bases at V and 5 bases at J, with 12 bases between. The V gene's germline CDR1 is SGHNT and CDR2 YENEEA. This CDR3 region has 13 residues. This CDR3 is CASSSSRFHEQYF. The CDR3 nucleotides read TGTGCCAGCAGCTCCTCCAGGTTCCACGAGCAGTACTTC.